These T cell receptor beta chains were read from a single sample in a study of blood T cell repertoires in COVID-19. Only in-frame clones appear in the TCRdb table, and some are missing; sequencing was by immunoSEQ multiplex PCR. This sample has about 80,000 clones, with roughly 80% found just once. The sample consisted of peripheral blood. The receptors here all came from a woman aged 70 to 79 with acute or convalescent COVID-19. CDR3s include the opening cysteine and the closing phenylalanine or tryptophan. A D gene is named only where the DNA matches it firmly. The size entry is marked missing in some rows and otherwise reads once, few, many or a size class.

d_call: TRBD1
v_call: TRBV18
j_call: TRBJ2-7
clone_size: -
cdr3_aa: CASSRRQGASYEQYF
cdr3_nt: TGTGCCAGCTCACGCAGACAGGGGGCTTCCTACGAGCAGTACTTC

d_call: TRBD1
v_call: TRBV30
j_call: TRBJ1-6
clone_size: -
cdr3_aa: CAWEPGQGASPLHF
cdr3_nt: TGTGCCTGGGAACCGGGACAGGGTGCTTCACCCCTCCACTTT

d_call: -
v_call: TRBV19
j_call: TRBJ2-1
clone_size: -
cdr3_aa: CASSRLGSHEQFF
cdr3_nt: TGTGCCAGTAGTAGACTAGGGTCCCATGAGCAGTTCTTC

d_call: -
v_call: TRBV30
j_call: TRBJ1-6
clone_size: medium-sized
cdr3_aa: CAWTSTDSDNSPLHF
cdr3_nt: TGTGCCTGGACGTCGACAGACTCCGATAATTCACCCCTCCACTTT

d_call: -
v_call: TRBV6-6
j_call: TRBJ1-5
clone_size: few
cdr3_aa: CASMEGRYNQPQHF
cdr3_nt: TGTGCCAGCATGGAGGGCCGGTACAATCAGCCCCAGCATTTT

d_call: -
v_call: TRBV19
j_call: TRBJ2-3
clone_size: -
cdr3_aa: CASSIGGYDTQYF
cdr3_nt: TGTGCCAGTAGTATTGGAGGCTACGATACGCAGTATTTT

d_call: -
v_call: TRBV3-1/TRBV3-2
j_call: TRBJ2-1
clone_size: -
cdr3_aa: CASSQVSGEQFF
cdr3_nt: TGTGCCAGCAGCCAAGTATCGGGAGAGCAGTTCTTC

d_call: -
v_call: TRBV5-6
j_call: TRBJ1-2
clone_size: -
cdr3_aa: CASSRGALPGYTF
cdr3_nt: TGTGCCAGCAGCCGGGGAGCTTTACCGGGCTACACCTTC

d_call: TRBD2
v_call: TRBV7-3
j_call: TRBJ2-1
clone_size: many
cdr3_aa: CASSPGLAGNNEQFF
cdr3_nt: TGTGCCAGCAGCCCGGGACTAGCGGGGAACAATGAGCAGTTCTTC

d_call: -
v_call: TRBV6-1
j_call: TRBJ1-4
clone_size: -
cdr3_aa: CASSEASNSNEKLFF
cdr3_nt: TGTGCCAGCAGTGAAGCATCCAACTCTAATGAAAAACTGTTTTTT

d_call: TRBD2
v_call: TRBV7-9
j_call: TRBJ2-5
clone_size: -
cdr3_aa: CASSKGLAGSETQYF
cdr3_nt: TGTGCCAGCAGCAAGGGACTAGCGGGATCGGAGACCCAGTACTTC

d_call: -
v_call: TRBV5-1
j_call: TRBJ2-1
clone_size: -
cdr3_aa: CASSSGQLSYNEQFF
cdr3_nt: TGCGCCAGCAGCTCGGGACAATTATCCTACAATGAGCAGTTCTTC

d_call: TRBD1
v_call: TRBV5-4
j_call: TRBJ2-7
clone_size: -
cdr3_aa: CASSSPNRDRSFYEQYF
cdr3_nt: TGTGCCAGCAGCTCCCCCAACCGGGACAGATCGTTCTACGAGCAGTACTTC

d_call: -
v_call: TRBV4-1
j_call: TRBJ2-6
clone_size: few
cdr3_aa: CASSQDQAVSGANVLTF
cdr3_nt: TGCGCCAGCAGCCAAGACCAGGCAGTCTCTGGGGCCAACGTCCTGACTTTC

d_call: -
v_call: TRBV12-3/TRBV12-4
j_call: TRBJ1-2
clone_size: -
cdr3_aa: CASSLGRTGYTF
cdr3_nt: TGTGCCAGCAGTTTAGGGAGGACTGGCTACACCTTC

d_call: -
v_call: TRBV30
j_call: TRBJ1-1
clone_size: -
cdr3_aa: CAWRRQTNTEAFF
cdr3_nt: TGTGCCTGGAGGAGGCAGACGAACACTGAAGCTTTCTTT

d_call: -
v_call: TRBV19
j_call: TRBJ2-7
clone_size: -
cdr3_aa: CASSSLNGEQYF
cdr3_nt: TGTGCCAGTAGTTCACTAAACGGCGAGCAGTACTTC

d_call: TRBD1
v_call: TRBV5-3
j_call: TRBJ1-4
clone_size: -
cdr3_aa: CARSLGCKDRAEGDNEKLFF
cdr3_nt: TGTGCCAGAAGCTTGGGCTGCAAGGACAGGGCCGAGGGGGATAATGAAAAACTGTTTTTT

d_call: -
v_call: TRBV24-1
j_call: TRBJ2-3
clone_size: -
cdr3_aa: CATSDLGTSPQDTQYF
cdr3_nt: TGTGCCACCAGTGATTTAGGGACATCGCCACAGGATACGCAGTATTTT

d_call: TRBD2
v_call: TRBV12-3/TRBV12-4
j_call: TRBJ2-1
clone_size: -
cdr3_aa: CASRYRDYGEQFF
cdr3_nt: TGTGCCAGCAGATACCGGGACTACGGGGAGCAGTTCTTC

d_call: -
v_call: TRBV18
j_call: TRBJ1-1
clone_size: -
cdr3_aa: CASSDSRGNTEAFF
cdr3_nt: TGTGCCAGCTCCGACTCAAGGGGGAACACTGAAGCTTTCTTT

d_call: TRBD2
v_call: TRBV5-4
j_call: TRBJ2-1
clone_size: -
cdr3_aa: CASSSSSGLLKDAYNEQFF
cdr3_nt: TGTGCCAGCAGCTCCTCTAGCGGACTCTTAAAGGACGCCTACAATGAGCAGTTCTTC

d_call: TRBD2
v_call: TRBV5-1
j_call: TRBJ2-2
clone_size: -
cdr3_aa: CASSWGLAENTGELFF
cdr3_nt: TGCGCCAGCAGCTGGGGACTAGCGGAAAACACCGGGGAGCTGTTTTTT

d_call: -
v_call: TRBV2
j_call: TRBJ2-7
clone_size: few
cdr3_aa: CASSGNGRRGEQYF
cdr3_nt: TGTGCCAGCAGTGGCAACGGGAGACGGGGAGAGCAGTACTTC

d_call: TRBD2
v_call: TRBV7-8
j_call: TRBJ2-7
clone_size: -
cdr3_aa: CASTQLGTSGRASAGEQYF
cdr3_nt: TGTGCCAGCACCCAATTGGGGACTAGCGGGAGGGCCAGTGCTGGCGAGCAGTACTTC

d_call: TRBD2
v_call: TRBV29-1
j_call: TRBJ2-7
clone_size: -
cdr3_aa: CSGISGRGEQYF
cdr3_nt: TGCAGCGGGATAAGCGGGAGGGGCGAGCAGTACTTC